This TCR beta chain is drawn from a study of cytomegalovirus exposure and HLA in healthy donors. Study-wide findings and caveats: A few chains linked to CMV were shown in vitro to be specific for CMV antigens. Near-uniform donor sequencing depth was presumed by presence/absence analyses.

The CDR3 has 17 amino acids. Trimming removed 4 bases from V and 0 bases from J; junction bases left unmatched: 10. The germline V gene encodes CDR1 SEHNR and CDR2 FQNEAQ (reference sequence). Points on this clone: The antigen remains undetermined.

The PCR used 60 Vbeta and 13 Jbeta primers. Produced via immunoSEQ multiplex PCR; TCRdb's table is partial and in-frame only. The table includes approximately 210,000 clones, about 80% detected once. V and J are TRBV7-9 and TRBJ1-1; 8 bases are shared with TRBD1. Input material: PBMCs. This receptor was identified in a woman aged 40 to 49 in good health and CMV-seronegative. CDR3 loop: CASSYGQGLLMNTEAFF. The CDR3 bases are TGTGCCAGCAGCTACGGACAGGGCCTACTCATGAACACTGAAGCTTTCTTT.